This T cell receptor (beta chain) was identified in a study of CD8 T cells in ankylosing spondylitis. General observations from the study: The clones that were linked to disease were reported to be significantly enriched in matched synovial fluid samples from ankylosing spondylitis patients.

V was shortened by 6 bases and J by 5 bases, with 18 bases between the two germline ends. Germline V CDR1 and CDR2: SGHTA, FQGNSA. This CDR3 has 15 residues. Turning to this clonotype: What it binds is not known.

In making TCR beta libraries, quantitative 5'-RACE with molecular barcodes was used. TCRdb passed the 5' RACE reads through MiXCR, listing each CDR3 protein once. The table lists more than 150,000 distinct CDR3 sequences, about 20% of them singletons. This TCR was recovered from a male donor under 30 with ankylosing spondylitis or in good health (not recorded which). The V and J genes are TRBV7-2 and TRBJ2-3; D is ambiguous. The sample taken for sequencing was blood, either unsorted or a sorted T cell fraction (not recorded which). The CDR3 DNA sequence: TGTGCCAGCAGACCACGACTTTCCATCGGAGATACGCAGTATTTT. It is translated as CASRPRLSIGDTQYF.